The 18 T cell receptor beta chains reported below all come from one sample, sequenced in a study of blood T cell repertoires in COVID-19. The data were produced by immunoSEQ multiplex PCR, yet TCRdb's version contains in-frame clones alone and is incomplete. The data show some 73,000 clones, about 88% seen once. Sequencing was performed on peripheral blood. These receptors were taken from a man older than 75 with COVID-19, enrolled during active disease.

The V call is TRBV28, the J call TRBJ1-2; 10 bases are a match to TRBD1. The ends lost 6 bases at V and 6 bases at J; junction bases unmatched: 10. Germline-derived CDR1 and CDR2 are MDHEN and SYDVKM. The CDR3 length is 15 residues. In nucleotides, the CDR3 is TGTGCCAGCAGGGAGAGGGACAGGGGCCTCCATGGCTACACCTTC. As protein: CASRERDRGLHGYTF.

The chain is built from TRBV6-6 and TRBJ1-3; TRBD1 agrees at 7 bases. J lost 1 base, V lost 6 bases, and 6 bases had no gene match. Germline CDR1 and CDR2: MNHNY and SVGAGI (reference sequence). The CDR3 is made up of 15 amino acids. For the CDR3, the DNA is TGTGCCAGCAGGTCGCCGACAGGGTCTGGAAACACCATATATTTT. Translating it yields CASRSPTGSGNTIYF.

This clone appeared once. This chain connects TRBV18 to TRBJ1-2; TRBD1 agrees at 9 bases. CDR3 length: 15 amino acids. Germline values: CDR1 KGHSH, CDR2 LQKENI. After removal of 3 bases from V and 4 bases from J, the junction contained 6 bases not matched to a gene. The CDR3 nucleotides read TGTGCCAGCTCACCGGGGACAGGGCTTAGCTATGGCTACACCTTC. It codes for CASSPGTGLSYGYTF. Full variable domain (missing parts from reference TRBV18 and TRBJ1-2): NAGVMQNPRHLVRRRGQEARLRCSPMKGHSHVYWYRQLPEEGLKFMVYLQKENIIDESGMPKERFSAEFPKEGPSILRIQQVVRGDSAAYFCASSPGTGLSYGYTFGSGTRLTVV.

The chain carries TRBV11-2 and TRBJ2-1; 10 positions match TRBD2. CDR1 and CDR2 (germline): SGHAT, FQNNGV. The V segment lost 3 bases and the J segment 3 bases; nucleotides outside the gene matches: 5. The CDR3 extends over 16 amino acids. CDR3 sequence (DNA): TGTGCCAGCAGCTTGCAGACTAGCGGGTTCTACAATGAGCAGTTCTTC. Translating gives CASSLQTSGFYNEQFF.

Only a few counts were recorded for this clone. The same CDR3 is also encoded by other DNA sequences in this sample. The chain carries TRBV6-6 and TRBJ1-2; no clear D gene. Trimming left V 6 bases short and J 4 bases short, with 6 bases between. Germline V gene data show CDR1 as MNHNY and CDR2 as SVGAGI (reference sequence). The length of the CDR3 is 11 residues. The CDR3 region is CASSPGYGYTF. For the CDR3, the DNA is TGTGCCAGCAGCCCCGGCTATGGCTACACCTTC.

The rearrangement joins TRBV6-5 to TRBJ1-1; D remains unclear. The CDR3 sequence is 12 residues long. V lost 7 bases and J 1 base, leaving 7 bases between the germline ends. Germline V CDR1 and CDR2: MNHEY, SVGAGI. The CDR3: CASTRQNTEAFF. The CDR3 DNA is TGTGCCAGCACGCGACAGAACACTGAAGCTTTCTTT.

The chain joins TRBV18 to TRBJ1-5, with TRBD1 as a possible D gene (6 bases). The CDR3 extends over 14 amino acids. Germline values: CDR1 KGHSH, CDR2 LQKENI. The V gene lost 2 bases and the J gene lost 4 bases, with 9 bases spanning the gap. CDR3 loop: CASSPTDRNQPQHF. CDR3 DNA sequence: TGTGCCAGCTCACCAACGGACAGAAATCAGCCCCAGCATTTT.

This clone was seen a few times. The CDR3 coding sequence is TGTGCCAGCAGCCATCGGACAGGAGAGCAGTACTTC. Its protein product is CASSHRTGEQYF. The chain recombines TRBV11-2 with TRBJ2-7; 7 nucleotides line up with TRBD1. This CDR3 region has 12 residues. J gave up 7 bases and V 5 bases, and 5 bases lay outside the gene matches. CDR1 is SGHAT, CDR2 FQNNGV, per germline.

This clone was observed once. The CDR3 DNA is TGTGCCAGCAAACGGACTAGCGGGGTGTTGGCGGAGACCCAGTACTTC. Translating it yields CASKRTSGVLAETQYF. The chain couples TRBV2 to TRBJ2-5; 12 positions match TRBD2. The CDR3 length is 16 residues. Per the germline V gene, CDR1 is SNHLY and CDR2 is FYNNEI. The ends lost 7 bases at V and 5 bases at J; junction bases unmatched: 11.

The rearrangement uses TRBV5-1 and TRBJ1-2, with TRBD1 identical over 7 bases. The germline gives CDR1 SGHRS, CDR2 YFSETQ. V lost 1 base and J lost 3; bases outside the gene matches: 0. The CDR3 covers 13 residues. The CDR3 here is CASSLTGDYGYTF. The CDR3 DNA reads TGCGCCAGCAGCTTGACAGGGGACTATGGCTACACCTTC.

The chain uses TRBV19 and TRBJ1-1; D possibly corresponds to TRBD1 (6 bases). Trimming took off 5 bases at V and 0 bases at J, with 16 bases between the two ends. This CDR3 is 16 amino acids long. The germline gives CDR1 LNHDA, CDR2 SQIVND (reference sequence). CDR3 bases: TGTGCCAGTAGTCCTTCGGGGGGCGGGATGAACACTGAAGCTTTCTTT. It translates to CASSPSGGGMNTEAFF. The complete variable domain, with remaining parts taken from reference TRBV19 and TRBJ1-1, reads DGGITQSPKYLFRKEGQNVTLSCEQNLNHDAMYWYRQDPGQGLRLIYYSQIVNDFQKGDIAEGYSVSREKKESFPLTVTSAQKNPTAFYLCASSPSGGGMNTEAFFGQGTRLTVV.

V is TRBV5-1 and J is TRBJ2-1; TRBD1 might be the D (5 bases). CDR3 length: 14 residues. V was pared by 4 bases and J by 0 bases, with 8 bases between. Germline assignment: CDR1 SGHRS and CDR2 YFSETQ. CDR3 bases: TGCGCCAGCAGCCGACAGCGCTCCTACAATGAGCAGTTCTTC. It is translated as CASSRQRSYNEQFF.

The chain couples TRBV12-3 or TRBV12-4 to TRBJ2-2; a weak D match, TRBD1 (5 bases). The CDR3 has 12 amino acids. V lost 8 bases to trimming and J lost 5 bases, with 9 bases between them. DNA for the CDR3: TGTGCCAGCGGCAGGGATACCGGGGAGCTGTTTTTT. Residues: CASGRDTGELFF.

The chain couples TRBV18 to TRBJ1-5; D might be TRBD1 (6 bases). The germline V gene encodes CDR1 KGHSH and CDR2 LQKENI. This CDR3 is 16 amino acids long. Trimming took off 0 bases at V and 7 bases at J, with 16 bases between the two ends. As DNA, the CDR3 is TGTGCCAGCTCACCACCGGGGAGCAGGGGTGGCCAGCCCCAGCATTTT. The encoded protein is CASSPPGSRGGQPQHF.

This rearrangement joins TRBV6-5 to TRBJ1-2, with D uncertain. V lost 6 bases and J 5 bases, leaving 19 bases between the germline ends. CDR1 is MNHEY, CDR2 SVGAGI, per germline. The CDR3 loop spans 15 amino acids. The chain's CDR3 is CASREYPDGTYGYTF. CDR3 in DNA: TGTGCCAGCAGGGAGTACCCCGACGGAACTTATGGCTACACCTTC.

This sequence joins TRBV7-9 and TRBJ2-1, with 8 bases lining up with TRBD1. Germline CDR1 SEHNR, CDR2 FQNEAQ (reference sequence). CDR3 length equals 16 residues. Trimming at V came to 3 bases and at J to 10 bases, leaving 14 bases not matched to a gene. The CDR3 loop is CASSFFRPTGALEQFF. The CDR3 DNA reads TGTGCCAGCAGCTTTTTCCGTCCGACAGGGGCCCTCGAGCAGTTCTTC.

The chain links TRBV5-4 to TRBJ2-4; TRBD2 matches 7 bases. From germline, CDR1 is SGHNT and CDR2 YYREEE (reference sequence). This CDR3 comprises 14 residues. V gave up 0 bases and J gave up 8 bases; unmatched junction bases: 5. In nucleotides, the CDR3 is TGTGCCAGCAGCTTGGCCGGGGGGAGAGACATTCAGTACTTC. It specifies CASSLAGGRDIQYF.

This rearrangement joins TRBV7-2 to TRBJ2-7; 7 bases fit TRBD1. CDR1 SGHTA and CDR2 FQGNSA come from the germline V gene. CDR3 length equals 15 residues. The junction had 7 bases not matched to a gene; V was cut back by 5 bases and J by 0 bases. The CDR3 DNA is TGTGCCAGCAGCGCCGACAGGGCGAGCTCCTACGAGCAGTACTTC. Translation gives CASSADRASSYEQYF.